This TCR beta chain is drawn from a study of CD8+CD57+ T cells in acquired aplastic anemia (dated by TCRdb to the late 2010s). For the wider study: On average, sorted CD4+ and CD8+ cells yielded around 3.4 ug of extracted DNA, with a range of roughly 0.18 to 30 ug. Mean read counts for healthy donor samples were about 10 million for CD4+ cells and roughly 12 million for CD8+ cells. On the study overall, not on this receptor specifically: Patients and healthy controls showed no significant difference in CD8+ Simpson's diversity (P=0.060). Roughly 31 CD8+ CDR3 sequences were shared between patients and controls but appeared highly expressed in patients and within their immunodominant clones.

In this study, sorted CD4+ and CD8+ T cells from the blood of healthy subjects and of severe aplastic anemia patients had their TCR repertoires deep-sequenced. Ficoll-Paque density gradient centrifugation was used to isolate peripheral blood mononuclear cells. CD4+ and CD8+ T cells were sorted by FACS or magnetic beads before DNA extraction. About this clonotype itself: The clone's antigen remains unknown. It may be a read error: a sequence one base away is much more abundant.

CDR1 and CDR2 are read off the germline V gene as KGHDR and SFDVKD. From the cysteine up to the phenylalanine, the CDR3 has a length of 13 residues. CDR3 DNA only is kept here, 39 bases in frame from base 1. V is shortened by 9 bases, J by 7 bases, and the region joining them spans 17 bases. Genomic DNA served as template for TCR beta VDJ combination and CDR3 sequence profiling. An Illumina HiSeq 2000 was used for TCR repertoire sequencing. The original methods were these. TRBV/TRBJ rearrangement plots, CDR3 size and DJ length profiles, and Simpson's diversity index were used to assess repertoires. Whichever DNA sequence was most abundant in the deep sequencing data was defined as the immunodominant clone. CDR3 amino acid sequences were screened for sharing across subjects and compared with published repertoires and the VDJdb database. The public reads were reanalyzed by TCRdb: fastp trimming at Q25, MiXCR alignment, in-frame beta chains only. Each record represents a unique CDR3 protein, reported with the most common genes and DNA among its rows. These V and J calls are TCRdb output, not the study's own analysis. The sample profile shows more than 100,000 distinct CDR3 sequences; 40% to 45% of them were found once. The top ten clonotypes cover less than 8.5% of the sample.

The sequence links TRBV24-1 to TRBJ1-2; the D gene is perhaps TRBD1, from 6 matching bases. This receptor was obtained from a human donor in good health, serving as a control. Material: sorted CD4+, CD8+, or CD8+CD57+ T cells (not recorded which) from PBMCs. Here is the DNA: TGTGCCACCCTGGGGGCGCAGGACTGTGGCTACACCTTC. Translated, it reads CATLGAQDCGYTF.